The 17 T cell receptor beta chains listed next were all sequenced from one sample in a study of T cells after yellow fever vaccination. One entry per CDR3 protein results from TCRdb running MiXCR on the 5' RACE reads. The top ten clones hold approximately 15% of a sample with roughly 45,000 distinct CDR3 sequences, about 6.8% of them seen once. The sequencing here drew on CD8+ T cells not binding an NS4B(214-222) dextramer, sorted from PBMCs, taken 45 days after the yellow fever booster vaccination. These receptors all stem from a man aged 30 to 45 who received the YFV17D yellow fever vaccine.

This clonotype was found many times. The V gene is TRBV14, the J gene TRBJ2-5; 9 nucleotides line up with TRBD1. V trimming: 5 bases; J trimming: 4 bases; junction bases outside the gene matches: 8. Germline V lookup: CDR1 SGHDN, CDR2 FVKESK. The CDR3 is 15 residues long. CDR3 in amino acids: CASSTPTGGRETQYF. The DNA of the CDR3 is TGTGCCAGCAGCACTCCTACAGGGGGCAGAGAGACCCAGTACTTC.

This clonotype was detected once. A read error is possible here, since a much larger clone lies one base away. The chain uses TRBV11-2 and TRBJ2-3, with D maybe TRBD2 (5 bases). Between the trimmed V and J ends, which lost 1 base and 8 bases, there was a span of 10 bases. The germline CDR1 and CDR2 sequences are SGHAT and FQNNGV. The CDR3 sequence is 13 residues long. CDR3 DNA: TGTGCCAGCAGCTTAGCAGAGGGCAGTACGCAGTATTTT. Protein sequence: CASSLAEGSTQYF.

This clonotype was seen repeatedly, ten times or more. V is TRBV19 and J is TRBJ1-1; D is ambiguous. Germline CDR1 LNHDA, CDR2 SQIVND (reference sequence). CDR3 length: 12 residues. V was shortened by 8 bases and J by 5 bases, with 12 bases between the two germline ends. CDR3 loop: CASSLPGTEAFF. The CDR3 DNA reads as TGTGCCAGTTCCCTCCCGGGTACTGAAGCTTTCTTT.

This clonotype showed up many times. The J gene is TRBJ1-3, the V gene TRBV4-3; a weak D match, TRBD1 (5 bases). Germline lookup yields CDR1 LGHNA and CDR2 YSLEER. The CDR3 is 15 residues long. V was clipped by 8 bases and J by 0 bases, with 14 bases between them. CDR3 nucleotide sequence: TGCGCCAGCGCCGAGGGGCTCCTCTCTGGAAACACCATATATTTT. Translated: CASAEGLLSGNTIYF.

This clonotype was counted many times. This rearrangement joins TRBV7-3 to TRBJ2-3; D uncertain. CDR3 length: 13 amino acids. Germline loops: CDR1 SGHTA, CDR2 FQGTGA. Trimming took off 2 bases at V and 6 bases at J, with 9 bases between the two ends. DNA of the CDR3: TGTGCCAGCAGCTTACTAGGATCGGATACGCAGTATTTT. This translates into CASSLLGSDTQYF.

This clonotype was seen at least ten times. The chain couples TRBV3-1 to TRBJ2-7; tentatively, D is TRBD2 (5 bases). The germline V and J ends were trimmed by 4 bases and 0 bases, with 16 bases remaining between them. This CDR3 is built from 16 residues. Germline V CDR1 and CDR2: LGHDT, YNNKEL (reference sequence). The CDR3 sequence: CASSPGVGPYSYEQYF. As DNA, the CDR3 is TGTGCCAGCAGCCCCGGGGTCGGTCCGTACTCCTACGAGCAGTACTTC.

This clonotype has a count of ten or more. V gene TRBV10-3 combines with J gene TRBJ2-2; TRBD1 matches at 9 bases. J was trimmed by 0 bases and V by 2 bases; bases with no gene match: 1. Germline CDR1 reads ENHRY; CDR2 reads SYGVKD. The CDR3 contains 16 residues. The CDR3 spells CAISETGGANTGELFF. The CDR3 nucleotides read TGTGCCATCAGTGAGACAGGGGGCGCGAACACCGGGGAGCTGTTTTTT.

This clonotype has a count of ten or more. The chain has TRBV14 and TRBJ2-1; tentatively, D is TRBD2 (6 bases). Germline V CDR1 and CDR2: SGHDN, FVKESK. This CDR3 has 13 residues. V lost 7 bases, J lost 9 bases, and 16 bases lay in between. CDR3 sequence reads: CASNQDFGGEQFF. The DNA for the CDR3 is TGTGCCAGCAACCAGGACTTCGGGGGTGAGCAGTTCTTC.

The rearrangement joins TRBV2 to TRBJ2-3; TRBD2 aligns across 14 bases. The CDR3 extends over 18 amino acids. After removal of 8 bases from V and 1 base from J, the junction contained 11 bases not matched to a gene. CDR1 is SNHLY and CDR2 is FYNNEI in the germline V gene. DNA for the CDR3: TGTGCCAGCCCCCCTCCGGGACTAGCGGGAGAGCGCACAGATACGCAGTATTTT. This sequence encodes CASPPPGLAGERTDTQYF.

Many counts were recorded for this clonotype. The CDR3 sequence is CASSFSGGADYGYTF. In DNA form, the CDR3 reads TGTGCCAGCAGCTTTAGCGGGGGCGCTGACTATGGCTACACCTTC. The gene calls are TRBV7-9 and TRBJ1-2, with D possibly TRBD1 on 6 matching bases. Germline V lookup: CDR1 SEHNR, CDR2 FQNEAQ (reference sequence). The length of the CDR3 is 15 residues. V was trimmed by 3 bases and J by 3 bases, leaving 14 bases between them.

This clonotype was found many times. V gene TRBV6-2 or TRBV6-3 combines with J gene TRBJ2-5; possible D gene TRBD1, 6 bases. The CDR3 is 18 residues long. Germline V gene data show CDR1 as MNHEY and CDR2 as SVGEGT. V dropped 6 bases and J dropped 0 bases, with 23 bases sitting between them. CDR3 nucleotides: TGTGCCAGCAGCCGCCGGACAGCACTCGTGGGGTACCAAGAGACCCAGTACTTC. It specifies CASSRRTALVGYQETQYF.

This clonotype came up many times. This chain uses TRBV4-3 with TRBJ2-3; 11 nucleotides agree with TRBD1. CDR1 and CDR2 (germline): LGHNA, YSLEER. V shed 2 bases, J shed 5 bases, and the junction held 6 bases outside the gene matches. This CDR3 spans 16 amino acids. In nucleotides, the CDR3 is TGCGCCAGCAGCCAACGGGACAGGGGGTATGAAGATACGCAGTATTTT. It encodes CASSQRDRGYEDTQYF.

This clonotype was detected ten times or more. The rearrangement uses TRBV5-1 and TRBJ1-1; the match to TRBD1 covers 7 bases. Per the germline V gene, CDR1 is SGHRS and CDR2 is YFSETQ. Germline trimming cut 0 bases from V and 4 bases from J; bases unmatched to any gene: 3. The CDR3 covers 14 residues. The CDR3 region is CASSLVGGFTEAFF. DNA for the CDR3: TGCGCCAGCAGCTTGGTAGGGGGCTTCACTGAAGCTTTCTTT. The whole variable domain, remainder taken from reference TRBV5-1 and TRBJ1-1, is KAGVTQTPRYLIKTRGQQVTLSCSPISGHRSVSWYQQTPGQGLQFLFEYFSETQRNKGNFPGRFSGRQFSNSRSEMNVSTLELGDSALYLCASSLVGGFTEAFFGQGTRLTVV.

This clonotype has ten or more counts. This chain links TRBV29-1 with TRBJ2-1; 8 bases map to TRBD2. Trimming at V came to 6 bases and at J to 3 bases, leaving 7 bases not matched to a gene. The germline V gene has CDR1 SQVTM and CDR2 ANQGSEA. The CDR3 is 14 residues long. Here the CDR3 DNA reads TGCAGCGTCCCGGGACTAGAGCTCTACAATGAGCAGTTCTTC. It yields the protein CSVPGLELYNEQFF.

Remarks on this clonotype: The CDR3 end shows no conserved phenylalanine or tryptophan, and so a read error is likely. The rearrangement uses TRBV2 and TRBJ1-2; 9 bases map to TRBD1. Germline-derived CDR1 and CDR2 are SNHLY and FYNNEI. The junction had 5 bases not matched to a gene; V was cut back by 6 bases and J by 6 bases. The CDR3 contains 13 residues. The CDR3 region has the DNA TGTGCCAGCAGCGAGGACAGGGGAGATGGCTACACCTTA. Amino acid sequence: CASSEDRGDGYTL.

This clonotype was seen at least ten times. The chain employs TRBV7-2 and TRBJ2-1; TRBD2 matches at 7 bases. The CDR3 covers 14 residues. The ends lost 10 bases at V and 3 bases at J; junction bases unmatched: 9. The germline gives CDR1 SGHTA, CDR2 FQGNSA. This chain's CDR3 is CAIFSGRDYNEQFF. CDR3 nucleotide sequence: TGTGCCATATTCTCGGGGAGGGACTACAATGAGCAGTTCTTC. The full variable domain, completed using reference TRBV7-2 and TRBJ2-1, is GAGVSQSPSNKVTEKGKDVELRCDPISGHTALYWYRQSLGQGLEFLIYFQGNSAPDKSGLPSDRFSAERTGGSVSTLTIQRTQQEDSAVYLCAIFSGRDYNEQFFGPGTRLTVL.

The genes are TRBV30 and TRBJ2-1, with D perhaps TRBD1 (6 bases). V shed 5 bases and J shed 9 bases, with 17 bases lying between them. The CDR3 has 13 amino acids. Germline V CDR1 and CDR2: GTSNPN, SVGIG (reference sequence). The CDR3 spells CAWGYLGAGEQFF. The CDR3 DNA reads as TGTGCCTGGGGATACTTGGGGGCTGGTGAGCAGTTCTTC. The variable domain in full, with the rest retrieved from reference TRBV30 and TRBJ2-1, is SQTIHQWPATLVQPVGSPLSLECTVEGTSNPNLYWYRQAAGRGLQLLFYSVGIGQISSEVPQNLSASRPQDRQFILSSKKLLLSDSGFYLCAWGYLGAGEQFFGPGTRLTVL.